The clone carrying this T cell receptor (beta chain) was seen ten or more times. What it recognizes is unknown. The study based diagnoses on clinical symptoms, serum thyroxine and TRAb, thyroid ultrasound and orbital computed tomography. Amplification of TCR beta CDR3 regions used RNA as the template. The study used the HTBI primer set for a first-round RT-PCR of the TCR CDR3. MiXCR, run by TCRdb on the multiplex PCR reads, gives a single entry per CDR3 protein. The repertoire consists of about half a million distinct CDR3 sequences, with around 16% occurring once and the leading ten covering about 29%. The sample belongs to a study of T cells in Graves' hyperthyroidism and ophthalmopathy. The germline CDR1 and CDR2 sequences are ENHRY and SYGVKD. The CDR3 is 15 residues long. V was clipped by 3 bases and J by 0 bases, with 8 bases between them. Study conclusions and caveats: The majority of expanded thyroid clonotypes above 0.001 also appeared in blood. Ophthalmopathy was separated from stable hyperthyroidism by a 13 V-J model.

The chain links TRBV10-3 to TRBJ2-2, with D unclear. The TCR was taken from a woman aged 25 to 39 with Graves' ophthalmopathy. The sequencing sample was made of blood. The CDR3 spells CAISEVVTNTGELFF. The CDR3 bases are TGTGCCATCAGTGAAGTTGTCACGAACACCGGGGAGCTGTTTTTT.